The 20 T cell receptor beta chains presented below share a single source sample, sequenced in a study of T-cell memory formation after mild COVID-19. TCRdb reprocessed the 5' RACE reads with MiXCR, giving one entry per CDR3 protein. In the table there are about 110,000 distinct CDR3 sequences, approximately 13% of which are singletons. Sequenced input: PBMCs or a T cell subset sorted from them (not recorded which). The source is an adult woman who had mild COVID-19 (a few samples of this study predate the infection). Cell type and time point are not known.

In its sample, this clonotype was seen a few times. The chain employs TRBV4-2 and TRBJ2-7, with D unresolved. V was cut by 0 bases and J by 3 bases, with 9 bases left in between. Germline CDR1 LGHNA, CDR2 YNFKEQ. This CDR3 is 14 amino acids long. CDR3 residues: CASSQDGYGYEQYF. CDR3 bases: TGTGCCAGCAGCCAAGACGGCTATGGCTACGAGCAGTACTTC.

The chain couples TRBV10-3 to TRBJ1-1; no definite D call. Deletions cut 6 bases from V and 6 bases from J, with 14 bases between. Germline V lookup: CDR1 ENHRY, CDR2 SYGVKD. There are 13 residues in the CDR3. The CDR3 region has the DNA TGTGCCATCAGGAACCCAGGAGTCCCTGAAGCTTTCTTT. Its translation is CAIRNPGVPEAFF.

The rearrangement uses TRBV12-3 or TRBV12-4 and TRBJ1-6; D is unclear. The CDR3 is 14 residues long. V gave up 4 bases and J gave up 3 bases, with 7 bases separating them. This CDR3 reads CASSSVLYNSPLHF. Written as DNA, the CDR3 is TGTGCCAGCAGTTCGGTCCTCTATAATTCACCCCTCCACTTT.

There are a few counts of this clonotype. This sequence joins TRBV7-3 and TRBJ2-2; D might be TRBD2 (5 bases). The germline V gene has CDR1 SGHTA and CDR2 FQGTGA. The ends were cut back, 5 bases at V and 3 bases at J, with 16 bases in the middle. This CDR3 comprises 16 residues. CDR3 bases: TGTGCCAGCAGCCCCGGGATGGGTCTGGACACCGGGGAGCTGTTTTTT. Protein: CASSPGMGLDTGELFF.

The V and J genes are TRBV5-1 and TRBJ2-7; the D gene could be TRBD1 or TRBD2 (5 bases each). The length of the CDR3 is 12 residues. V was cut by 2 bases and J by 6 bases, with 9 bases left in between. The germline gives CDR1 SGHRS, CDR2 YFSETQ. DNA for the CDR3: TGCGCCAGCAGCTTAGGGACGGGCGAGCAGTACTTC. Encoded protein: CASSLGTGEQYF.

The gene calls are TRBV5-4 and TRBJ1-2, with TRBD1 identical over 10 bases. Trimming cost V 7 bases and J 0 bases; bases outside gene matches: 9. The CDR3 is made up of 16 amino acids. The germline gives CDR1 SGHNT, CDR2 YYREEE (reference sequence). CDR3 protein: CASLPGQGSSNYGYTF. The CDR3 DNA reads as TGTGCCAGCTTGCCGGGACAGGGGTCTTCTAACTATGGCTACACCTTC.

The gene calls are TRBV20-1 and TRBJ1-5, with unresolved D. Germline-derived CDR1 and CDR2 are DFQATT and SNEGSKA (reference sequence). The CDR3 covers 12 residues. V lost 2 bases and J lost 4, with 6 bases in between. The CDR3 coding sequence is TGCAGTGCTAGAACCGGGAATCAGCCCCAGCATTTT. Translated, it gives CSARTGNQPQHF.

This clonotype was recorded a few times. V usage is TRBV4-1 and J usage is TRBJ2-7; 13 bases are a match to TRBD2. CDR1 is MGHRA and CDR2 is YSYEKL in the germline V gene. The length of the CDR3 is 15 residues. J gave up 3 bases and V 1 base, and 0 bases lay outside the gene matches. CDR3 protein: CASSQGTSGGYEQYF. The CDR3 nucleotides read TGCGCCAGCAGCCAAGGGACTAGCGGGGGCTACGAGCAGTACTTC.

The V and J genes are TRBV19 and TRBJ2-7; D is unclear. The CDR3 is 13 residues long. Germline V gene data show CDR1 as LNHDA and CDR2 as SQIVND (reference sequence). V lost 1 base to trimming and J lost 7 bases, with 11 bases between them. As DNA, the CDR3 is TGTGCCAGTAGTATAGTACTGGCTTTGGAGCAGTACTTC. Residues: CASSIVLALEQYF.

This clonotype was found many times. J is TRBJ2-1 and V is TRBV7-9, with unresolved D. Deletions cut 8 bases from V and 1 base from J, with 15 bases between. Germline CDR1 is SEHNR and CDR2 is FQNEAQ (reference sequence). The CDR3 covers 15 residues. The CDR3 DNA reads as TGTGCCAGCGCCTCCACGGCCCCTTCCTACAATGAGCAGTTCTTC. It encodes CASASTAPSYNEQFF.

The table lists this clonotype with a few counts. This sequence joins TRBV29-1 and TRBJ2-3; D is perhaps TRBD1 (8 bases). CDR1 is SQVTM, CDR2 ANQGSEA, per germline. The CDR3 spans 15 residues. V lost 1 base and J lost 11, with 22 bases in between. CDR3 nucleotide sequence: TGCAGCGTTGAAGGACAGGGGAGGGGGTCGTATGAGCAGTATTTT. Translated: CSVEGQGRGSYEQYF.

This clonotype was seen a few times. The chain employs TRBV23-1 and TRBJ1-4; no firm D call. Being an ORF, TRBV23-1 has a function that is uncertain. The CDR3 has 14 residues. V dropped 4 bases and J dropped 10 bases, with 16 bases sitting between them. This CDR3 reads CASSLTTHWRKLFF. The CDR3 bases are TGCGCCAGCAGTCTTACTACGCATTGGAGAAAACTGTTTTTT.

This clonotype has more than one count but fewer than ten. This rearrangement joins TRBV28 to TRBJ1-5; D might be TRBD1 (5 bases). CDR1 and CDR2 from the germline V gene are MDHEN and SYDVKM. This CDR3 has 12 amino acids. Trimming cost V 10 bases and J 4 bases, with 11 bases left between them. CDR3 protein: CATGDGNQPQHF. The CDR3 nucleotides are TGTGCCACTGGGGACGGTAATCAGCCCCAGCATTTT.

This chain connects TRBV7-9 to TRBJ2-1; TRBD2 agrees at 9 bases. With V trimmed by 3 bases and J by 6 bases, 9 bases remained unmatched. Germline CDR1 SEHNR, CDR2 FQNEAQ (reference sequence). The CDR3 loop spans 16 amino acids. The CDR3 is CASSLPLAGALNEQFF. CDR3 in DNA: TGTGCCAGCAGCTTGCCTTTAGCGGGAGCTCTCAATGAGCAGTTCTTC. The full variable domain, with the rest looked up from reference TRBV7-9 and TRBJ2-1, is DTGVSQNPRHKITKRGQNVTFRCDPISEHNRLYWYRQTLGQGPEFLTYFQNEAQLEKSRLLSDRFSAERPKGSFSTLEIQRTEQGDSAMYLCASSLPLAGALNEQFFGPGTRLTVL.

CDR3 in DNA: TGTGCCAGCAGTAGTACGGCTAACTATGGCTACACCTTC. Encoded protein: CASSSTANYGYTF. This chain uses TRBV6-5 with TRBJ1-2; D is unclear. Germline CDR1 is MNHEY and CDR2 is SVGAGI. This CDR3 has 13 residues. V shed 5 bases and J shed 0 bases, with 7 bases lying between them.

The sample holds a few counts of this clonotype. The V and J genes are TRBV4-3 and TRBJ1-1; 7 bases fit TRBD1. V dropped 4 bases and J dropped 0; count of bases not matched to a gene: 8. Germline V lookup: CDR1 LGHNA, CDR2 YSLEER. The CDR3 is made up of 16 amino acids. The DNA of the CDR3 is TGCGCCAGCAGCCTGGGGACAGTGAATATGAACACTGAAGCTTTCTTT. This translates into CASSLGTVNMNTEAFF.

The chain uses TRBV7-9 and TRBJ1-5, with D unclear. V was cut by 1 base and J by 2 bases, with 0 bases left in between. The CDR3 has 12 amino acids. Germline CDR1 and CDR2: SEHNR and FQNEAQ (reference sequence). The CDR3 nucleotides are TGTGCCAGCAGCTTAGGCAATCAGCCCCAGCATTTT. Its translation: CASSLGNQPQHF. Looking up the rest from reference TRBV7-9 and TRBJ1-5 gives the full variable domain: DTGVSQNPRHKITKRGQNVTFRCDPISEHNRLYWYRQTLGQGPEFLTYFQNEAQLEKSRLLSDRFSAERPKGSFSTLEIQRTEQGDSAMYLCASSLGNQPQHFGDGTRLSIL.

This clonotype was counted a single time. The CDR3 DNA follows: TGTGCCAGCAGTTCGGACTACCGCGTCCAGCCCCAGCATTTT. It specifies CASSSDYRVQPQHF. J is TRBJ1-5 and V is TRBV28; D uncertain. The V gene's germline CDR1 is MDHEN and CDR2 SYDVKM. This CDR3 has 14 residues. The V gene lost 4 bases and the J gene lost 7 bases, with 14 bases spanning the gap.

This clonotype was observed a few times. This rearrangement joins TRBV7-6 to TRBJ1-6; 7 nucleotides match TRBD1. Looked up from germline, CDR1 is SGHVS and CDR2 is FNYEAQ. V dropped 0 bases and J dropped 3; count of bases not matched to a gene: 8. This CDR3 spans 18 amino acids. The CDR3 loop is CASSLAPTGSDYNSPLHF. CDR3 DNA sequence: TGTGCCAGCAGCTTAGCCCCGACAGGGAGTGACTATAATTCACCCCTCCACTTT.

The gene calls are TRBV21-1 and TRBJ1-2; the listed D gene, TRBD1, was not tested against the DNA. TRBV21-1 is marked as a pseudogene. The CDR3 contains 16 residues. The chain's CDR3 is CASSKEPRGPRYGYTF. Here the CDR3 DNA reads TGTGCCAGCAGCAAAGAACCCAGGGGACCGCGTTATGGCTACACCTTC.